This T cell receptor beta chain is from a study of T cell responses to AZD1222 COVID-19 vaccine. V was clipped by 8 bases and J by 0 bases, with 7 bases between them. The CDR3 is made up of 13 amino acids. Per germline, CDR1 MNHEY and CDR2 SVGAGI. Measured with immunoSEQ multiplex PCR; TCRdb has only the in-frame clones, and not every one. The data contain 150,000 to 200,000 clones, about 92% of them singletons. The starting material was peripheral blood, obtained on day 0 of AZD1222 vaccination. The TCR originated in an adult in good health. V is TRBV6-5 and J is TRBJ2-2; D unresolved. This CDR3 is CASADTNTGELFF. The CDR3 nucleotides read TGTGCCAGCGCGGATACGAACACCGGGGAGCTGTTTTTT.